This TCR beta chain was obtained from a study of glioma-infiltrating T cells. The CDR3 has 15 amino acids. The V and J ends lost 6 bases and 5 bases, in that order; junction bases with no gene match: 9. This clonotype was picked up a small number of times. The iRepertoire nested amplicon-rescue multiplex PCR amplified TCR alpha and beta CDR3s from RNA. TCRdb re-called the multiplex PCR reads through MiXCR, storing one row per CDR3 protein. The table shows about 130,000 distinct CDR3 sequences, with around 25% occurring only once. The sequence came from a human donor with low-grade glioma or glioblastoma, undergoing nonglioma brain surgery, or in good health (not recorded which). The gene calls are TRBV12-3 or TRBV12-4 and TRBJ2-1, with TRBD2 identical over 8 bases. Sequences were obtained from glioma tissue, nonneoplastic brain tissue, or PBMCs (not recorded which). The CDR3 protein is CASRIAGGPNNEQFF. CDR3 nucleotide sequence: TGTGCCAGCAGGATTGCGGGGGGACCAAACAATGAGCAGTTCTTC.